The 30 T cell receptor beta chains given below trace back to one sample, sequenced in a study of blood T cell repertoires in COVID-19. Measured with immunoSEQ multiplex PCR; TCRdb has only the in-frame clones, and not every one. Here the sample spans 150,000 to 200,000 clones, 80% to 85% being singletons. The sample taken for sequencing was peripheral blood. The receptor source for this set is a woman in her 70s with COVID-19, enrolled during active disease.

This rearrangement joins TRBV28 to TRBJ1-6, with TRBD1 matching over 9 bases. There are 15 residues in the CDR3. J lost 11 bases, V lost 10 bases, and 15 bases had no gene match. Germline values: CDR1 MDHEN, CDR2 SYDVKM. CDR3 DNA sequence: TGTGCCACCATAAAACGGGACAGGGTGAAGCCACCCCTCCACTTT. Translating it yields CATIKRDRVKPPLHF.

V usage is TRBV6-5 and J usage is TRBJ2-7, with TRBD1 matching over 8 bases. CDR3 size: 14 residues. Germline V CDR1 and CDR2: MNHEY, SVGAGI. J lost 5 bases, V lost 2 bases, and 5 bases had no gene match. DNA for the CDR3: TGTGCCAGCAGTTACGGGCAGGGGGCGCACGAGCAGTACTTC. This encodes CASSYGQGAHEQYF.

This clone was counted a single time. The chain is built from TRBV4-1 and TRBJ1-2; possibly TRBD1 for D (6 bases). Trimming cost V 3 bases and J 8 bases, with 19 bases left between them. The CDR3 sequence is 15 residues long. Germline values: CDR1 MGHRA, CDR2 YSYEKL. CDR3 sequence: CASSHADREKGGYTF. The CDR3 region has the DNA TGCGCCAGCAGCCACGCGGACAGAGAAAAAGGGGGCTACACCTTC.

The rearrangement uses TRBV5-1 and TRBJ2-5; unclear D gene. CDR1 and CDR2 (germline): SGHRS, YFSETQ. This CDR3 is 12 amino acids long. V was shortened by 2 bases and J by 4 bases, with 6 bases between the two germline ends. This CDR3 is CASSLSLETQYF. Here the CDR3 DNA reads TGCGCCAGCAGCTTATCATTAGAGACCCAGTACTTC.

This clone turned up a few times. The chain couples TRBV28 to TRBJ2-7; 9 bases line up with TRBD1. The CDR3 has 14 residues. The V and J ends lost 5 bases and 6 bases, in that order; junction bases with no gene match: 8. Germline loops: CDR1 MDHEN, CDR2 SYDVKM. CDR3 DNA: TGTGCCAGCAGTCTACAGGGGGCCTTTCGCGAGCAGTACGTC. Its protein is CASSLQGAFREQYV.

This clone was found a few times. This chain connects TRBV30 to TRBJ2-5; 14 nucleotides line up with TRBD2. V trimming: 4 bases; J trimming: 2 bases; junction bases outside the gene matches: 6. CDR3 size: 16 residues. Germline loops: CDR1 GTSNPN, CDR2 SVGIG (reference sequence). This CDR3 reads CAWIRTSGGKQETQYF. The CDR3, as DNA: TGTGCCTGGATAAGGACTAGCGGGGGGAAACAAGAGACCCAGTACTTC.

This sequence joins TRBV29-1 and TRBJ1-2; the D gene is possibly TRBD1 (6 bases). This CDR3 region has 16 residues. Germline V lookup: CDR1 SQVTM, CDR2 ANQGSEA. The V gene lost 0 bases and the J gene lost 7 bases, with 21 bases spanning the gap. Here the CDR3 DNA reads TGCAGCGTTGAAGATCTTACGGGAACAGGGAGCGGTGGCTACACCTTC. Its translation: CSVEDLTGTGSGGYTF.

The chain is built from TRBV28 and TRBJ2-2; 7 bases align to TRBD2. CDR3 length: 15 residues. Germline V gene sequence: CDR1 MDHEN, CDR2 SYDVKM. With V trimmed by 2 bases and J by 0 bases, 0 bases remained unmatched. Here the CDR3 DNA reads TGTGCCAGCAGTTTAGCGGGGGCGAACACCGGGGAGCTGTTTTTT. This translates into CASSLAGANTGELFF.

CDR3 sequence: CASSFGRPWGDTEAFF. Written as DNA, the CDR3 is TGTGCCAGTAGTTTCGGACGGCCCTGGGGGGACACTGAAGCTTTCTTT. The chain recombines TRBV19 with TRBJ1-1, with a possible D match to TRBD1 (5 bases). V was shortened by 5 bases and J by 3 bases, with 19 bases between the two germline ends. Germline V CDR1 and CDR2: LNHDA, SQIVND (reference sequence). This CDR3 region has 16 residues.

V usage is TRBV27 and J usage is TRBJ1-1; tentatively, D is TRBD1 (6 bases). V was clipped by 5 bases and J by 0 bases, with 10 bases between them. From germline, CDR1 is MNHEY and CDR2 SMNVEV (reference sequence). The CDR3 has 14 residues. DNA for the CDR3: TGTGCCAGCAGTCCCCACAGGGTGAACACTGAAGCTTTCTTT. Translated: CASSPHRVNTEAFF.

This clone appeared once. The CDR3: CASRPGQGHQPQHF. For the CDR3, the DNA is TGTGCCAGCAGGCCCGGACAGGGTCATCAGCCCCAGCATTTT. The V and J genes are TRBV6-5 and TRBJ1-5; 8 positions agree with TRBD1. V gave up 6 bases and J gave up 5 bases; unmatched junction bases: 6. Germline values: CDR1 MNHEY, CDR2 SVGAGI. The CDR3 has 14 residues.

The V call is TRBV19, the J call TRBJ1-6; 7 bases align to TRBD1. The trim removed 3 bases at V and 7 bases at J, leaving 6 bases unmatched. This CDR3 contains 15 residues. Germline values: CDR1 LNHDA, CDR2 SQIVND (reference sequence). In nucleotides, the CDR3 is TGTGCCAGTAGTATCAACGACAGGGAGAATTCACCCCTCCACTTT. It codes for CASSINDRENSPLHF.

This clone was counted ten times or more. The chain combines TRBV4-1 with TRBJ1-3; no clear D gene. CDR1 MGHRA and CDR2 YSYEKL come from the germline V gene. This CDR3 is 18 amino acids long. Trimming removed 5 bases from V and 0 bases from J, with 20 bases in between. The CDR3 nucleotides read TGCGCCAGCAGCGTTTTCCGAGAGGGTGGGCGCTCTGGAAACACCATATATTTT. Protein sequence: CASSVFREGGRSGNTIYF.

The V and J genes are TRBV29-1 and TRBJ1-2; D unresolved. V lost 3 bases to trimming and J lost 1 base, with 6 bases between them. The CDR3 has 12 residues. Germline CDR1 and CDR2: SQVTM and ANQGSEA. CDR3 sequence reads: CSVEAGNYGYTF. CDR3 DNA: TGCAGCGTTGAGGCGGGTAACTATGGCTACACCTTC.

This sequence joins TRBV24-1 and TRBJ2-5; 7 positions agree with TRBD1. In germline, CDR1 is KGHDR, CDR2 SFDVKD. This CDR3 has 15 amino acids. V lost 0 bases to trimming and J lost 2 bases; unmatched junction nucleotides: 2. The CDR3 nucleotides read TGTGCCACCAGTGATTTGGGCAGGGGGCAAGAGACCCAGTACTTC. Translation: CATSDLGRGQETQYF.

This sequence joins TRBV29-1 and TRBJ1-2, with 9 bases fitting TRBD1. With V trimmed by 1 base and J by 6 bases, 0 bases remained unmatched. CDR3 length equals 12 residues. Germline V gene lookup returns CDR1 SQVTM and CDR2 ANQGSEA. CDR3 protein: CSVEGQGDGYTF. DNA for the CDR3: TGCAGCGTTGAAGGACAGGGGGATGGCTACACCTTC. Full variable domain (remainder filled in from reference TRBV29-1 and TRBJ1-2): SAVISQKPSRDICQRGTSLTIQCQVDSQVTMMFWYRQQPGQSLTLIATANQGSEATYESGFVIDKFPISRPNLTFSTLTVSNMSPEDSSIYLCSVEGQGDGYTFGSGTRLTVV.

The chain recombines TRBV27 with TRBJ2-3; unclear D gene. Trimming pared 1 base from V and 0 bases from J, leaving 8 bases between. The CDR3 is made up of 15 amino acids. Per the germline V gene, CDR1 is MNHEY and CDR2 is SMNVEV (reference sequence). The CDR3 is CASSLWADSTDTQYF. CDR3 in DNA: TGTGCCAGCAGTTTATGGGCAGATAGCACAGATACGCAGTATTTT.

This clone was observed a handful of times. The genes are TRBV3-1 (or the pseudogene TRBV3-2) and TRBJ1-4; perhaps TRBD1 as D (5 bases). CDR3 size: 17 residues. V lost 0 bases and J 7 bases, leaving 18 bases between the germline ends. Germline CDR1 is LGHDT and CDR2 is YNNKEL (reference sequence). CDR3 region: CASSQDGAGTGGEKLFF. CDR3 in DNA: TGTGCCAGCAGCCAAGATGGGGCCGGGACGGGGGGTGAAAAACTGTTTTTT.

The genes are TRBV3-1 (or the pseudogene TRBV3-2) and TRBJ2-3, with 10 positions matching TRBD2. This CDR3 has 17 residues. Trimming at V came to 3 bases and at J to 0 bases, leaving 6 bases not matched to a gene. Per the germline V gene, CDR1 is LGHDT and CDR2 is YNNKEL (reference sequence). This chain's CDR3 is CASSQATSGKSTDTQYF. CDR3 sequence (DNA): TGTGCCAGCAGCCAGGCCACTAGCGGGAAAAGCACAGATACGCAGTATTTT.

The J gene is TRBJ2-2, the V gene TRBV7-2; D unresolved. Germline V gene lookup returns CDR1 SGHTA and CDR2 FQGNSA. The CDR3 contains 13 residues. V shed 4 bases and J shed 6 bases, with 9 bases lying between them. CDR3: CTSSSDAAGELFF. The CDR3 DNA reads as TGTACCAGCAGCTCCGACGCGGCCGGGGAGCTGTTTTTT.

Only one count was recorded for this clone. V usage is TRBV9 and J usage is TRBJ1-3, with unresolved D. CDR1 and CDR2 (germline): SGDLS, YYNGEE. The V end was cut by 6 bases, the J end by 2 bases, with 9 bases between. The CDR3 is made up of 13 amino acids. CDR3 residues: CASTRSTGNTIYF. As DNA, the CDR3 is TGTGCCAGCACCCGCAGTACTGGAAACACCATATATTTT.

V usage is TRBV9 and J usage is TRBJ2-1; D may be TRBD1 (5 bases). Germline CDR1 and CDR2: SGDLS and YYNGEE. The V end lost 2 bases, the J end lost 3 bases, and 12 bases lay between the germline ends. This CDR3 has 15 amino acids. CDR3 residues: CASSVSPGNYNEQFF. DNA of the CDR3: TGTGCCAGCAGCGTTTCCCCAGGGAACTACAATGAGCAGTTCTTC. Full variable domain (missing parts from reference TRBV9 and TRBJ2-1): DSGVTQTPKHLITATGQRVTLRCSPRSGDLSVYWYQQSLDQGLQFLIQYYNGEERAKGNILERFSAQQFPDLHSELNLSSLELGDSALYFCASSVSPGNYNEQFFGPGTRLTVL.

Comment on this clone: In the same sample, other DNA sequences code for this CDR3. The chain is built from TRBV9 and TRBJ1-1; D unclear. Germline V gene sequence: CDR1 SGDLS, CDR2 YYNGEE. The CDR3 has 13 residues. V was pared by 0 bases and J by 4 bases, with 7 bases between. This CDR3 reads CASSVGRGTEAFF. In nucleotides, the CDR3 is TGTGCCAGCAGCGTAGGGCGGGGCACTGAAGCTTTCTTT.

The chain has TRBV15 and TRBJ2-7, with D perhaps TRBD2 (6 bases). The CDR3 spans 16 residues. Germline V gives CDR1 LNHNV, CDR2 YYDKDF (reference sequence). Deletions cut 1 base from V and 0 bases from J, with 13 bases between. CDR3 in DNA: TGTGCCACCAGCAGAGGGGGAGGACTACCCTCCTACGAGCAGTACTTC. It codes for CATSRGGGLPSYEQYF.

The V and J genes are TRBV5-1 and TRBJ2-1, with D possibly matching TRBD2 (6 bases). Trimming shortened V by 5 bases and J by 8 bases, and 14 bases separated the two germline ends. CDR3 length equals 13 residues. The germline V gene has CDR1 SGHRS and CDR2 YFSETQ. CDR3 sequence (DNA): TGCGCCAGCAGTTTCGACGGGAGCTATGAGCAGTTCTTC. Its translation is CASSFDGSYEQFF.

Written as DNA, the CDR3 is TGTGCCATCAGTGGAGGAGGAGCACCGCCCGAAGCTTTCTTT. It codes for CAISGGGAPPEAFF. This chain links TRBV10-3 with TRBJ1-1; the D is unclear. Per the germline V gene, CDR1 is ENHRY and CDR2 is SYGVKD. V dropped 4 bases and J dropped 8 bases, with 17 bases sitting between them. There are 14 residues in the CDR3.

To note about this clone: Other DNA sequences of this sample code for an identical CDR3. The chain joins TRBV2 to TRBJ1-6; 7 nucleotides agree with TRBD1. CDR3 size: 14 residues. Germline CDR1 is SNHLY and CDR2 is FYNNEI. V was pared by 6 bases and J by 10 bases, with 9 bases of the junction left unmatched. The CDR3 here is CASSATGERSPLHF. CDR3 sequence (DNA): TGTGCCAGCAGCGCTACAGGGGAGCGCTCACCCCTCCACTTT.

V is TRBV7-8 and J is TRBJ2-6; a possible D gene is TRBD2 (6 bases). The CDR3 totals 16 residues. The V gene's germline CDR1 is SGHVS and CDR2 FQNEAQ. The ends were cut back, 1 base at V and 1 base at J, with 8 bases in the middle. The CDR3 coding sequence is TGTGCCAGCAGCTTAGGTGGACTATCTGGGGCCAACGTCCTGACTTTC. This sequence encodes CASSLGGLSGANVLTF.

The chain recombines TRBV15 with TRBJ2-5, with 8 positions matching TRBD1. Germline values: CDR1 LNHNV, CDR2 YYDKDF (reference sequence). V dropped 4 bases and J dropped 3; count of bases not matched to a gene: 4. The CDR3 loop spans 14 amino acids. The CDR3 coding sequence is TGTGCCACCAGCATCGGACAGGGAGAAGAGACCCAGTACTTC. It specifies CATSIGQGEETQYF. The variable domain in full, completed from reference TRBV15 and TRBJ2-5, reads DAMVIQNPRYQVTQFGKPVTLSCSQTLNHNVMYWYQQKSSQAPKLLFHYYDKDFNNEADTPDNFQSRRPNTSFCFLDIRSPGLGDTAMYLCATSIGQGEETQYFGPGTRLLVL.

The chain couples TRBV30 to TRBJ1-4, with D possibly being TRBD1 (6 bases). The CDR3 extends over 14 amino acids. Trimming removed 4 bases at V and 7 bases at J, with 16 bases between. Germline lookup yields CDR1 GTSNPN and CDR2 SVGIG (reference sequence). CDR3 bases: TGTGCCTGGACATTGGGGGCTGGGGTTGAAAAACTGTTTTTT. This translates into CAWTLGAGVEKLFF.